These 29 T cell receptor beta chains were all obtained from the same sample, sequenced in a study of T cell repertoires in cytomegalovirus infection. A single record per CDR3 protein comes from TCRdb applying MiXCR to the reads. The repertoire consists of around 540,000 distinct CDR3 sequences, with about 33% occurring once and the leading ten covering roughly a sixth. These receptors have no known antigen. The material was cultured PBMCs, obtained from culture after CMV antigen stimulation. The receptors originated from a human donor in good health (CMV status not recorded). Some clones in this sample may be carry-over from other donors' samples.

A single count supports this clonotype. V and J are TRBV12-3 or TRBV12-4 and TRBJ1-1; no definite D call. The CDR3 spans 12 residues. V was clipped by 5 bases and J by 6 bases, with 10 bases between them. The CDR3 DNA is TGTGCCAGCAGTACTCGGGGATCTGAAGCTTTCTTT. It specifies CASSTRGSEAFF.

The chain has TRBV6-5 and TRBJ1-6, with a possible D match to TRBD1 (5 bases). The CDR3 totals 16 residues. The V gene lost 6 bases and the J gene lost 0 bases, with 12 bases spanning the gap. Looked up from germline, CDR1 is MNHEY and CDR2 is SVGAGI. Here the CDR3 reads CASRLGGSSYNSPLHF. Here the CDR3 DNA reads TGTGCCAGCAGATTGGGGGGGAGCTCCTATAATTCACCCCTCCACTTT.

This clonotype was counted at least ten times. The chain recombines TRBV7-2 with TRBJ2-5, with 13 positions matching TRBD2. Unmatched junction bases numbered 10, after V lost 5 bases and J lost 4 bases. The CDR3 length is 17 residues. Germline V gene data show CDR1 as SGHTA and CDR2 as FQGNSA. CDR3 bases: TGTGCCAGCAGCATCTACAGACTAGCGGGAGGCGGAGAGACCCAGTACTTC. Its protein product is CASSIYRLAGGGETQYF.

This rearrangement joins TRBV7-2 to TRBJ1-2; D possibly corresponds to TRBD1 (5 bases). V was shortened by 1 base and J by 8 bases, with 23 bases between the two germline ends. Germline V gene data show CDR1 as SGHTA and CDR2 as FQGNSA. The CDR3 is 17 amino acids. The CDR3 DNA reads as TGTGCCAGCAGCTTAGGCTCTGGTGGGGGTACGTTAGCGGGCTACACCTTC. It encodes CASSLGSGGGTLAGYTF.

The chain combines TRBV12-3 or TRBV12-4 with TRBJ2-1, with D possibly TRBD2 on 6 matching bases. The CDR3 consists of 12 residues. The V and J ends lost 4 bases and 12 bases respectively, with 13 bases between them. This CDR3 is CASSSQGGSQFF. Here the CDR3 DNA reads TGTGCCAGCAGTTCCCAGGGAGGTTCGCAGTTCTTC.

This clonotype was detected a few times. The rearrangement uses TRBV28 and TRBJ2-2; maybe TRBD2 (5 bases). Germline V gene sequence: CDR1 MDHEN, CDR2 SYDVKM. Trimming took 4 bases from V and 4 from J, leaving 16 bases between them. The CDR3 totals 16 residues. The CDR3 coding sequence is TGTGCCAGCAGTTCACCCGGGTCTCGGGGCACCGGGGAGCTGTTTTTT. Residues: CASSSPGSRGTGELFF.

Turning to this clonotype: One junction end does not reproduce the germline sequence, and a read error may be involved. The gene calls are TRBV6-4 and TRBJ2-1; a possible D gene is TRBD1 (6 bases). Germline CDR1 is MRHNA and CDR2 is SNTAGT. There are 16 residues in the CDR3. The DNA of the CDR3 is TGTGCCAGCAGCGACTCATGGAGACAGGCCTACAATGAGCAGTTCTTC. Amino acids: CASSDSWRQAYNEQFF.

This sequence joins TRBV28 and TRBJ2-1; TRBD2 might be the D (6 bases). The germline V gene has CDR1 MDHEN and CDR2 SYDVKM. This CDR3 contains 15 residues. Trimming pared 7 bases from V and 4 bases from J, leaving 17 bases between. DNA of the CDR3: TGTGCCAGCATCACCGGGACTGCTTCATACAATGAGCAGTTCTTC. Translated: CASITGTASYNEQFF.

The rearrangement joins TRBV11-2 to TRBJ2-7, with D uncertain. Deletions cut 8 bases from V and 2 bases from J, with 13 bases between. Looked up from germline, CDR1 is SGHAT and CDR2 is FQNNGV. The CDR3 runs to 13 residues. Here the CDR3 DNA reads TGTGCCAGCCAACCGGGCCTCACCTACGAGCAGTACTTC. Translation: CASQPGLTYEQYF. Supplemented by reference TRBV11-2 and TRBJ2-7, the full variable domain reads EAGVAQSPRYKIIEKRQSVAFWCNPISGHATLYWYQQILGQGPKLLIQFQNNGVVDDSQLPKDRFSAERLKGVDSTLKIQPAKLEDSAVYLCASQPGLTYEQYFGPGTRLTVT.

The chain couples TRBV2 to TRBJ1-2; D unclear. CDR3 length: 15 residues. CDR1 and CDR2 from the germline V gene are SNHLY and FYNNEI. V shed 0 bases and J shed 2 bases, with 10 bases lying between them. The CDR3 loop is CASSEALSVNYGYTF. The CDR3 bases are TGTGCCAGCAGTGAAGCGCTTTCAGTGAACTATGGCTACACCTTC.

This clonotype was seen a few times. V is TRBV7-2 and J is TRBJ2-1; 8 nucleotides line up with TRBD2. In germline, CDR1 is SGHTA, CDR2 FQGNSA. V lost 5 bases, J lost 8 bases, and 20 bases stayed unmatched. The CDR3 sequence is 18 residues long. The CDR3 sequence is CASSLPLFGRGITDEQFF. The CDR3 nucleotides read TGTGCCAGCAGCCTCCCATTGTTCGGGAGGGGGATTACAGATGAGCAGTTCTTC.

This rearrangement joins TRBV10-3 to TRBJ1-1; TRBD1 aligns across 7 bases. The CDR3 spans 13 residues. V dropped 6 bases and J dropped 4; count of bases not matched to a gene: 5. Germline V gives CDR1 ENHRY, CDR2 SYGVKD. CDR3 bases: TGTGCCATCAGCTACGGACAGGTCACTGAAGCTTTCTTT. Residues: CAISYGQVTEAFF.

The CDR3 spells CASSQGGYEQYV. The CDR3 DNA reads as TGTGCCAGCAGCCAGGGGGGGTACGAGCAGTACGTC. The chain is built from TRBV12-3 or TRBV12-4 and TRBJ2-7, with D perhaps matching TRBD1 or TRBD2 (7 bases each). The germline V and J ends were trimmed by 6 bases and 4 bases, with 10 bases remaining between them. CDR3 length equals 12 residues.

This clonotype was counted between two and nine times. The rearrangement joins TRBV12-3 or TRBV12-4 to TRBJ2-2; 9 nucleotides line up with TRBD2. Trimming removed 2 bases from V and 3 bases from J; junction bases left unmatched: 10. This CDR3 spans 18 amino acids. CDR3 coding DNA: TGTGCCAGCAGTTTAAACCTAGCGGGATCACCTCACACCGGGGAGCTGTTTTTT. The encoded protein is CASSLNLAGSPHTGELFF.

The table lists this clonotype with a count of one. The rearrangement links TRBV9 to TRBJ2-7; TRBD2 matches at 7 bases. V trimming: 4 bases; J trimming: 7 bases; junction bases outside the gene matches: 11. Germline CDR1 and CDR2: SGDLS and YYNGEE. The CDR3 extends over 14 amino acids. The CDR3 sequence is CASSTTKREGEQYV. CDR3 in DNA: TGTGCCAGCAGCACAACCAAGCGGGAAGGGGAGCAGTACGTC.

The chain uses TRBV4-1 and TRBJ1-3; TRBD1 matches at 8 bases. This CDR3 has 15 amino acids. Germline V gene lookup returns CDR1 MGHRA and CDR2 YSYEKL. The junction had 3 bases not matched to a gene; V was cut back by 3 bases and J by 2 bases. The CDR3 region is CASSQAGGTGNTIYF. The CDR3 region has the DNA TGCGCCAGCAGCCAGGCAGGGGGCACTGGAAACACCATATATTTT.

The sample holds a few counts of this clonotype. The chain combines TRBV11-2 with TRBJ2-1; D call uncertain. Germline V lookup: CDR1 SGHAT, CDR2 FQNNGV. The CDR3 has 15 residues. The ends were cut back, 2 bases at V and 0 bases at J, with 8 bases in the middle. This CDR3 reads CASSLQALSYNEQFF. CDR3 DNA: TGTGCCAGCAGCTTACAGGCCCTCTCCTACAATGAGCAGTTCTTC. Based on the CDR3 plus reference TRBV11-2 and TRBJ2-1, the full variable domain is EAGVAQSPRYKIIEKRQSVAFWCNPISGHATLYWYQQILGQGPKLLIQFQNNGVVDDSQLPKDRFSAERLKGVDSTLKIQPAKLEDSAVYLCASSLQALSYNEQFFGPGTRLTVL.

The rearrangement uses TRBV29-1 and TRBJ2-3; 7 bases match TRBD2. This CDR3 comprises 15 residues. From germline, CDR1 is SQVTM and CDR2 ANQGSEA. Germline trimming cut 4 bases from V and 0 bases from J; bases unmatched to any gene: 7. The CDR3 loop is CSVGRGSGSTDTQYF. In nucleotides, the CDR3 is TGCAGCGTTGGCCGGGGTAGCGGGAGCACAGATACGCAGTATTTT.

This clonotype was seen more than once but under ten times. V and J are TRBV27 and TRBJ1-1; D is possibly TRBD1 (5 bases). There are 12 residues in the CDR3. The V end was cut by 6 bases, the J end by 11 bases, with 16 bases between. Per germline, CDR1 MNHEY and CDR2 SMNVEV (reference sequence). For the CDR3, the DNA is TGTGCCAGCAGCCCGGACAACGGGGTTGCTTTCTTT. Translating it yields CASSPDNGVAFF.

The V and J genes are TRBV19 and TRBJ1-1; possibly TRBD1 for D (5 bases). This CDR3 region has 15 residues. The germline V gene has CDR1 LNHDA and CDR2 SQIVND (reference sequence). V was cut by 5 bases and J by 3 bases, with 16 bases left in between. CDR3 protein: CASSFPGYGDTEAFF. The CDR3, as DNA: TGTGCCAGTAGTTTCCCAGGGTATGGGGACACTGAAGCTTTCTTT.

J is TRBJ2-3 and V is TRBV20-1, with D perhaps TRBD1 or TRBD2 (6 bases each). V was clipped by 6 bases and J by 5 bases, with 18 bases between them. Germline lookup yields CDR1 DFQATT and CDR2 SNEGSKA (reference sequence). The length of the CDR3 is 14 residues. This CDR3 reads CSAWDFKGGDTQYF. DNA of the CDR3: TGCAGTGCATGGGACTTCAAGGGGGGAGATACGCAGTATTTT.

V and J are TRBV20-1 and TRBJ2-7; possible D gene TRBD1, 5 bases. The germline V gene encodes CDR1 DFQATT and CDR2 SNEGSKA (reference sequence). The V end was cut by 4 bases, the J end by 9 bases, with 16 bases between. The CDR3 totals 12 residues. Written as DNA, the CDR3 is TGCAGTGCTAACAGGAAGCGAAACGTGCAGTACTTC. Translation gives CSANRKRNVQYF.

The rearrangement links TRBV7-8 to TRBJ2-3, with D possibly TRBD2 on 5 matching bases. This CDR3 spans 15 amino acids. Germline CDR1 and CDR2: SGHVS and FQNEAQ. V was trimmed by 5 bases and J by 6 bases, leaving 18 bases between them. The CDR3 nucleotides read TGTGCCAGCAGCCAATACACCCGGGGTTCCGATACGCAGTATTTT. This translates into CASSQYTRGSDTQYF.

This clonotype has ten or more counts. The rearrangement uses TRBV6-1 and TRBJ1-5; possible D gene TRBD1, 5 bases. Trimming left V 1 base short and J 5 bases short, with 9 bases between. Germline loops: CDR1 MNHNS, CDR2 SASEGT. The CDR3 contains 14 residues. CDR3 sequence: CASSEGTPYQPQHF. CDR3 sequence (DNA): TGTGCCAGCAGTGAAGGGACACCCTATCAGCCCCAGCATTTT.

This clonotype occurred many times. The rearrangement joins TRBV11-2 to TRBJ2-6, with D unresolved. CDR3 length: 15 amino acids. From germline, CDR1 is SGHAT and CDR2 FQNNGV. The V gene lost 0 bases and the J gene lost 2 bases, with 5 bases spanning the gap. The CDR3 nucleotides read TGTGCCAGCAGCTTAGACAGAGCTGGGGCCAACGTCCTGACTTTC. It specifies CASSLDRAGANVLTF.

The V call is TRBV6-1, the J call TRBJ2-7, with 8 bases aligning to TRBD1. Unmatched junction bases numbered 6, after V lost 8 bases and J lost 3 bases. CDR1 is MNHNS, CDR2 SASEGT, per germline. CDR3 size: 13 residues. The CDR3 DNA sequence: TGTGCCAGCGGACAGGGATTCGGCTACGAGCAGTACTTC. It codes for CASGQGFGYEQYF.

This clonotype was detected a few times. The chain links TRBV4-3 to TRBJ1-4, with unresolved D. V lost 3 bases and J 0 bases, leaving 8 bases between the germline ends. The germline CDR1 and CDR2 sequences are LGHNA and YSLEER. This CDR3 is built from 15 residues. This CDR3 reads CASSQGFATNEKLFF. CDR3 bases: TGCGCCAGCAGCCAGGGGTTTGCAACTAATGAAAAACTGTTTTTT.

The table lists this clonotype with a few counts. This chain connects TRBV4-1 to TRBJ1-4; D is possibly TRBD1 (5 bases). Germline V gene sequence: CDR1 MGHRA, CDR2 YSYEKL. V lost 4 bases and J 5 bases, leaving 14 bases between the germline ends. The CDR3 is 15 residues long. The CDR3 bases are TGCGCCAGCAGCCCACAGACGGGGGGAAATGAAAAACTGTTTTTT. Translated, it gives CASSPQTGGNEKLFF.

A few counts support this clonotype. This chain joins TRBV27 and TRBJ2-3; 11 nucleotides line up with TRBD2. The germline gives CDR1 MNHEY, CDR2 SMNVEV (reference sequence). The CDR3 runs to 18 residues. Germline trimming cut 2 bases from V and 1 base from J; bases unmatched to any gene: 8. CDR3 loop: CASSLTNSGGGGTDTQYF. CDR3 DNA: TGTGCCAGCAGTTTAACCAATAGCGGGGGGGGGGGCACAGATACGCAGTATTTT.